This T cell receptor beta chain was recovered during a study of T cell responses to AZD1222 COVID-19 vaccine. With 3 bases removed from V and 7 bases from J, the gap between germline ends came to 12 bases. CDR3 size: 13 residues. Germline lookup yields CDR1 MDHEN and CDR2 SYDVKM. The method was immunoSEQ multiplex PCR; TCRdb's version includes in-frame clones alone and lacks a portion of them. Here the sample spans about 120,000 clones, 80% to 90% being singletons. The chain carries TRBV28 and TRBJ2-5; a possible D gene is TRBD2 (5 bases). This TCR was recovered from an adult in good health. Sequenced here: peripheral blood, sampled on day 0 of AZD1222 vaccination. The CDR3 protein is CASSFVVTRTQYF. The DNA for the CDR3 is TGTGCCAGCAGTTTTGTAGTTACTAGGACCCAGTACTTC.